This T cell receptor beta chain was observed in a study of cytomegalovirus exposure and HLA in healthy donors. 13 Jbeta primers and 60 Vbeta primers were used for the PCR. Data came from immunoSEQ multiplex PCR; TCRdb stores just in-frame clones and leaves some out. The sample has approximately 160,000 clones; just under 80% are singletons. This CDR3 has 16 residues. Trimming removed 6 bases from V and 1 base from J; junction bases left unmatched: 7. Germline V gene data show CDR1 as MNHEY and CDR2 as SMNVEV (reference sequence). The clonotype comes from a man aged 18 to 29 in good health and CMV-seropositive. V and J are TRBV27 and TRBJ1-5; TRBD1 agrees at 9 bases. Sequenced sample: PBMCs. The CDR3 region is CASSAGQGGSNQPQHF. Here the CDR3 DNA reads TGTGCCAGCAGCGCGGGACAGGGAGGGAGCAATCAGCCCCAGCATTTT.